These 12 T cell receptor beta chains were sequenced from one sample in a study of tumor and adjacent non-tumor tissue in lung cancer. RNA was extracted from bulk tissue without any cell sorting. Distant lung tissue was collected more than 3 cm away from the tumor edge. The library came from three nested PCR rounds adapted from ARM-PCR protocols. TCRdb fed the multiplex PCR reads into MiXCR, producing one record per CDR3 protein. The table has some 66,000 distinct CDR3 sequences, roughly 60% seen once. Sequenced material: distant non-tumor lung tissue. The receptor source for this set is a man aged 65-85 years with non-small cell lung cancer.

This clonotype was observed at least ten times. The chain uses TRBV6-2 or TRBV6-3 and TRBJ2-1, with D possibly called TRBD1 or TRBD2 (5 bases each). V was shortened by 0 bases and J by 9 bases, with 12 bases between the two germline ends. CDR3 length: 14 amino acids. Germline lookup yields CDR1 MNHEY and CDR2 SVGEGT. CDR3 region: CASSYSMGRGEQFF. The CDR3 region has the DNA TGTGCCAGCAGTTACTCGATGGGACGGGGTGAGCAGTTCTTC.

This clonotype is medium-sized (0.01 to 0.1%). CDR3 region: CASSLDAGGRYEQYF. CDR3 in DNA: TGTGCCAGCAGCTTAGATGCAGGGGGAAGGTACGAGCAGTACTTC. The chain combines TRBV11-2 with TRBJ2-7; 7 bases agree with TRBD1. Germline V gene lookup returns CDR1 SGHAT and CDR2 FQNNGV. After removal of 0 bases from V and 4 bases from J, the junction contained 6 bases not matched to a gene. The CDR3 is made up of 15 amino acids.

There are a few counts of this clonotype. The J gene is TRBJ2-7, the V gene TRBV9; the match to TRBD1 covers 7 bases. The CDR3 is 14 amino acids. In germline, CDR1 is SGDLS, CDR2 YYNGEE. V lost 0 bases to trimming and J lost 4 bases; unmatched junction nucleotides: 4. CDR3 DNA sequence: TGTGCCAGCAGCGTAGGGGACAGTGGGTACGAGCAGTACTTC. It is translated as CASSVGDSGYEQYF.

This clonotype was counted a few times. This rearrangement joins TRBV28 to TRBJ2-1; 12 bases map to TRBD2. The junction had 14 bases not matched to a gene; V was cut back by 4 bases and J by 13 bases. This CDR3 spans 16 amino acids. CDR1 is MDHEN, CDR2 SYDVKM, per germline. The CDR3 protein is CASSYPGASGRAGQFF. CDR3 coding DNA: TGTGCCAGCAGTTATCCCGGGGCTAGCGGGAGGGCCGGACAGTTCTTC.

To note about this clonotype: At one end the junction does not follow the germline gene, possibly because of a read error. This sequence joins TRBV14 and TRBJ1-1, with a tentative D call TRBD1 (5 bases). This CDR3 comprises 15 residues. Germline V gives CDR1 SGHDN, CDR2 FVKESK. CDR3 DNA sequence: TGTGTCAGCAGCCTAACGCCCTTGAGGGGCACTGAAGCTTTCTTT. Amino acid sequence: CVSSLTPLRGTEAFF.

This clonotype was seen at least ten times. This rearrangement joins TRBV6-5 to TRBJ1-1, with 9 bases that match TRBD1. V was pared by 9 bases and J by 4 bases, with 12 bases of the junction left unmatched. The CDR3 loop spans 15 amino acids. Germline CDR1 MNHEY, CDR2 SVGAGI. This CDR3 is CASSLQGAGGTEAFF. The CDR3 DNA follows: TGTGCCAGTAGCCTACAGGGGGCAGGGGGCACTGAAGCTTTCTTT.

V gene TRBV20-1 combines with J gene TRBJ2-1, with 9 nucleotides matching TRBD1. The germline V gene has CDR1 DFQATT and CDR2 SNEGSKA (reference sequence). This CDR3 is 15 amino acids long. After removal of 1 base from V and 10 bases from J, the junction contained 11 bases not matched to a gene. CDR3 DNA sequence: TGCAGTGCTAGAGCCCCAGGGGGACAGGGAAGAGAGCAGTTCTTC. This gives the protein CSARAPGGQGREQFF.

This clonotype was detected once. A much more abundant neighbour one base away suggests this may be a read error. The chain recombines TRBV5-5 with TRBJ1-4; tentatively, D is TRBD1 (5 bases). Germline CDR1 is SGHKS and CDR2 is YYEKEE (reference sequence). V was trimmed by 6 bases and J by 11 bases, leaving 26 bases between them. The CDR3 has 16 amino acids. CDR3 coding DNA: TGTGCCAGCATCCCCGGTTACGGGACCGCCACGGAGAAACTGTTTTTT. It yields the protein CASIPGYGTATEKLFF.

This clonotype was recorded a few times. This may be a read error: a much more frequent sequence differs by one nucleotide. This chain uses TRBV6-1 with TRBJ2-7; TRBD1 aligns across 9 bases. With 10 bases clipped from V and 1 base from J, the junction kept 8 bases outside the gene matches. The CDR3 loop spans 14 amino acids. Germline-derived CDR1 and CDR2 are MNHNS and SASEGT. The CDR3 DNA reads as TGTGCCACCTCCCGGACAGGGGAGTCCTACGAGCAGTACTTC. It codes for CATSRTGESYEQYF.

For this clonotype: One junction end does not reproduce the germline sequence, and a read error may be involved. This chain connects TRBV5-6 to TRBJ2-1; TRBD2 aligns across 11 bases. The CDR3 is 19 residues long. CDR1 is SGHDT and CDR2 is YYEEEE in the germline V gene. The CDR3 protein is CASSSYMTSGASSYNGQFF. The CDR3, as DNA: TGTGCCAGCAGCTCCTATATGACTAGCGGGGCGAGCTCCTACAATGGGCAGTTCTTC.

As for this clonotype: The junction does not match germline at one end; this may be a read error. The CDR3 region has the DNA TGTGCCAGCAGCTCAGTACGGACAGGGGGAACAGGTACGCAGTATTTT. It codes for CASSSVRTGGTGTQYF. This chain joins TRBV11-2 and TRBJ2-3; 10 bases align to TRBD1. CDR1 and CDR2 from the germline V gene are SGHAT and FQNNGV. This CDR3 is built from 16 residues.

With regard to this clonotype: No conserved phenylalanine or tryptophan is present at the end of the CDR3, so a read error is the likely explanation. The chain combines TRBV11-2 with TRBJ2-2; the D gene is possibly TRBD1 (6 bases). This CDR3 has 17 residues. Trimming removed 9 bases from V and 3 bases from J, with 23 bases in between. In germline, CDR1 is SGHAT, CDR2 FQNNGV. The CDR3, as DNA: TGTGCCAGTGGCCGGAGACCGGGACAAGTCCACACCGGGGAGCTGTTTTCT. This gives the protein CASGRRPGQVHTGELFS.